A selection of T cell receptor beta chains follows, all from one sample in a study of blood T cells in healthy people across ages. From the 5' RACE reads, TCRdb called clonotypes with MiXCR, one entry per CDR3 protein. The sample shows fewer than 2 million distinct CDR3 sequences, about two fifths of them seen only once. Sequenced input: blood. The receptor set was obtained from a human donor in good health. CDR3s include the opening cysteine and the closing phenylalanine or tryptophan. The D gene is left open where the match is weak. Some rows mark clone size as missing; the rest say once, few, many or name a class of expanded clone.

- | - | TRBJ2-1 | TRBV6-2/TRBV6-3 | CASKQSSYNEQFF | TGTGCCAGCAAACAGAGCTCCTACAATGAGCAGTTCTTC
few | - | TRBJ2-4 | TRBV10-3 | CTINIQYF | TGTACCATAAACATTCAGTACTTC
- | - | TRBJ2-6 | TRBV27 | CASSFGPGSGANVLTF | TGTGCCAGCAGTTTTGGACCGGGCTCTGGGGCCAACGTCCTGACTTTC
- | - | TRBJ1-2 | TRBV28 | CATCFVGSGTPNYGYTF | TGTGCCACCTGCTTCGTTGGTTCCGGGACACCTAACTATGGCTACACCTTC
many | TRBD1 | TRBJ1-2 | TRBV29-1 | CSVGQGQGAGGYTF | TGCAGCGTTGGCCAAGGACAGGGGGCAGGTGGCTACACCTTC
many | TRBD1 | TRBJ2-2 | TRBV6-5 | CASSLRGPNTGELFF | TGTGCCAGCAGTCTCAGGGGGCCGAACACCGGGGAGCTGTTTTTT
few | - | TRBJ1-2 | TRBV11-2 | CASSMGAAYGYTF | TGTGCCAGCAGCATGGGGGCTGCCTATGGCTACACCTTC
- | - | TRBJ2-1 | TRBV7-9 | CAGSSVWASDNEQFF | TGTGCCGGCAGCTCAGTATGGGCGTCGGACAATGAGCAGTTCTTC
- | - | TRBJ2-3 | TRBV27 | CASSNRDRTDTQYF | TGTGCCAGCAGCAACAGAGACAGAACAGATACGCAGTATTTT
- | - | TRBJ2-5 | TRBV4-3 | CASSQDHRQGFWETQYF | TGCGCCAGCAGCCAAGATCATAGGCAGGGCTTTTGGGAGACCCAGTACTTC
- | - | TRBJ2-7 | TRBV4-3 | CASSQEVLVPAEQYF | TGCGCCAGCAGCCAAGAGGTACTAGTCCCCGCCGAGCAGTACTTC
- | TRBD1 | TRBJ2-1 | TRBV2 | CASTAGTATYNEQFF | TGTGCCAGCACCGCAGGGACAGCCACTTACAATGAGCAGTTCTTC
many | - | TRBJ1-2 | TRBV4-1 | CASSQSFVNYGYTF | TGCGCCAGCAGCCAATCTTTTGTTAACTATGGCTACACCTTC
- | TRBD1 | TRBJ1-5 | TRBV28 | CASSLYDRGNQPQHF | TGTGCCAGCAGTTTATATGACAGGGGCAATCAGCCCCAGCATTTT
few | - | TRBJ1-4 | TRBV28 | CASSEQPGGDEKLFF | TGTGCCAGCAGTGAACAGCCCGGCGGAGATGAAAAACTGTTTTTT
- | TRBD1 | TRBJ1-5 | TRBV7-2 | CAKKRDRGLLGNQPQHF | TGTGCCAAGAAAAGGGACAGGGGGCTCTTAGGCAATCAGCCCCAGCATTTT
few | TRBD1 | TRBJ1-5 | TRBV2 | CASSDQDRDGQPQHF | TGTGCCAGCAGTGATCAGGACAGGGACGGGCAGCCCCAGCATTTT
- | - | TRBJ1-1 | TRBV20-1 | CSARARPAVGTEAFF | TGCAGTGCTAGAGCCAGGCCAGCCGTTGGGACTGAAGCTTTCTTT
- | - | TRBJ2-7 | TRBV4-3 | CASSQETGRGEQYF | TGCGCCAGCAGCCAAGAGACAGGACGAGGCGAGCAGTACTTC
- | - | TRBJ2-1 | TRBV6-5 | CASSPTRGKNEQFF | TGTGCCAGCAGTCCCACCAGGGGAAAGAATGAGCAGTTCTTC
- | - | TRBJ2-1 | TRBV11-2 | CASSEGIHNEQFF | TGTGCCAGCAGCGAGGGGATCCACAATGAGCAGTTCTTC
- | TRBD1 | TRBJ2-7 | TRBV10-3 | CAISESLQGNEQYF | TGTGCCATCAGTGAGTCTTTACAGGGGAACGAGCAGTACTTC
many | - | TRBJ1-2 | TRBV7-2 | CASSLGPRNYGYTF | TGTGCCAGCAGCTTAGGCCCCAGAAACTATGGCTACACCTTC
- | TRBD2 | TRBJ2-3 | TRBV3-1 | CASSHLPGLAGGRDTDTQYF | TGTGCCAGCAGCCACCTTCCCGGACTAGCGGGGGGAAGAGACACAGATACGCAGTATTTT
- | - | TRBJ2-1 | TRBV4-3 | CASSQVLGSYNEQFF | TGCGCCAGCAGCCAAGTTCTGGGCTCCTACAATGAGCAGTTCTTC
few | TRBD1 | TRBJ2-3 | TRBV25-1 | CASSEYTGGTTKDTQYF | TGTGCCAGCAGTGAATATACAGGGGGCACGACGAAAGATACGCAGTATTTT
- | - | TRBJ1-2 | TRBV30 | CAWSVAAGRGYTF | TGTGCCTGGAGTGTGGCCGCCGGGCGGGGCTACACCTTC
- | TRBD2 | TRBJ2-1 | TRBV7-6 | CASSARTSGGDPPYNEQFF | TGTGCCAGCAGCGCCAGAACTAGCGGGGGGGATCCACCTTACAATGAGCAGTTCTTC
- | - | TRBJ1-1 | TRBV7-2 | CASSFQPRDTEAFF | TGTGCCAGCAGTTTTCAACCTCGGGACACTGAAGCTTTCTTT
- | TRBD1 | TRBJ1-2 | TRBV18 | CASSPSGGDSGYTF | TGTGCCAGCTCACCCTCGGGGGGGGACAGTGGCTACACCTTC
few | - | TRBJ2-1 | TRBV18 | CASSPTKPSSYNEQFF | TGTGCCAGCTCACCAACTAAACCGAGCTCCTACAATGAGCAGTTCTTC
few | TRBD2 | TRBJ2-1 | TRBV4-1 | CASSRVVAGGLNEQFF | TGCGCCAGCAGCCGCGTCGTAGCGGGGGGGCTTAATGAGCAGTTCTTC
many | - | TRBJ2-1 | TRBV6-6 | CASRTDLYNEQFF | TGTGCCAGCAGGACAGATTTATACAATGAGCAGTTCTTC
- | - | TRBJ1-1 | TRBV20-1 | CSARESSLPNAEAFF | TGCAGTGCTAGAGAATCCTCCCTTCCCAACGCTGAAGCTTTCTTT
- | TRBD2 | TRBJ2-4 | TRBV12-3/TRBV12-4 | CASGASGEAKNIQYF | TGTGCCAGCGGGGCCAGCGGGGAAGCCAAAAACATTCAGTACTTC
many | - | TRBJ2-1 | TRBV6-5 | CASIRTRGSYNEQFF | TGTGCCAGCATCCGAACAAGGGGATCCTACAATGAGCAGTTCTTC
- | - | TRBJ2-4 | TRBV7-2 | CASTSGQAKNIQYF | TGTGCCAGCACTTCAGGGCAAGCCAAAAACATTCAGTACTTC
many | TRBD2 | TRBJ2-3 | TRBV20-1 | CSASLRTSGSTDTQYF | TGCAGTGCTAGTCTTCGGACTAGCGGTAGCACAGATACGCAGTATTTT
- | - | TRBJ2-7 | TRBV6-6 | CASTIGQFYEQYF | TGTGCCAGCACCATAGGACAGTTCTACGAGCAGTACTTC
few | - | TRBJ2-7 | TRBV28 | CASSFPGSNEQYF | TGTGCCAGCAGTTTCCCCGGCTCCAACGAGCAGTACTTC
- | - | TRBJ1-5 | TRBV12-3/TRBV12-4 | CASSFTFRVPPLAQHF | TGTGCCAGCAGCTTCACCTTCCGGGTTCCCCCACTTGCCCAGCATTTT
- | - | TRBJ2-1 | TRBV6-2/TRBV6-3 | CASNRPTVSYNEQFF | TGTGCCAGCAACCGCCCGACAGTTTCCTACAATGAGCAGTTCTTC
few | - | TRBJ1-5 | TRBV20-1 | CGAAREEGQPQHF | TGCGGTGCTGCCCGGGAAGAAGGTCAGCCCCAGCATTTT
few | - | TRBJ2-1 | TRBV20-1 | CSVYRGGRNEQFF | TGCAGTGTTTACAGGGGGGGGAGAAATGAGCAGTTCTTC
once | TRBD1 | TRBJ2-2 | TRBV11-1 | CASTRGQGQGTGELFF | TGTGCCAGCACCCGAGGACAGGGACAGGGTACCGGGGAGCTGTTTTTT
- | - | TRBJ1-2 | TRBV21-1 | CASSKEAAGTSYGYTF | TGTGCCAGCAGCAAAGAGGCGGCAGGGACTAGCTATGGCTACACCTTC
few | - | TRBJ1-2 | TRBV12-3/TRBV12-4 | CASSLHVEVGYGYTF | TGTGCCAGCAGTTTACATGTGGAGGTGGGCTATGGCTACACCTTC
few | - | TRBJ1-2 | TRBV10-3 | CAISGQSYGYTF | TGTGCCATCAGCGGACAGAGCTATGGCTACACCTTC
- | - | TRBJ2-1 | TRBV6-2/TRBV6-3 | CASNNRAPGHEQFF | TGTGCCAGCAATAACCGGGCCCCTGGCCATGAGCAGTTCTTC
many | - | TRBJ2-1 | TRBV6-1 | CASSEQQVYNEQFF | TGTGCCAGCAGTGAACAACAGGTTTACAATGAGCAGTTCTTC
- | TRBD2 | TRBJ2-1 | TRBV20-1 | CSARESSGTYNEQFF | TGCAGTGCTAGAGAGTCTAGCGGGACCTACAATGAGCAGTTCTTC
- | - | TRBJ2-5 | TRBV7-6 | CASSDPVGSETQYF | TGTGCCAGCAGCGACCCTGTCGGGAGTGAGACCCAGTACTTC
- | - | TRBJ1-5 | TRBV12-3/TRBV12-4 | CASSRTTSNQPQHF | TGTGCCAGCTCAAGGACCACTAGCAATCAGCCCCAGCATTTT
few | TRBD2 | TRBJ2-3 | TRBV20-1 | CSALPGLASDTQYF | TGCAGCGCTCTACCGGGACTAGCGTCCGATACGCAGTATTTT